This entry lists 27 T cell receptor beta chains sequenced from one sample in a study of cytomegalovirus exposure and HLA in healthy donors. Clones were read by immunoSEQ multiplex PCR, and TCRdb kept only the in-frame ones, dropping some. The sample shows 200,000 or so clones, about 86% of them seen only once. Sequenced input: PBMCs. These receptors originate from a woman between 18 and 29 years old in good health and CMV-seronegative.

This chain links TRBV7-6 with TRBJ2-1; D is possibly TRBD2 (5 bases). V was trimmed by 1 base and J by 0 bases, leaving 7 bases between them. This CDR3 has 15 amino acids. CDR1 and CDR2 (germline): SGHVS, FNYEAQ. This CDR3 is CASSLVRASYNEQFF. The CDR3 DNA sequence: TGTGCCAGCAGCTTAGTGAGGGCCTCCTACAATGAGCAGTTCTTC.

The V call is TRBV28, the J call TRBJ2-7, with D unresolved. The V end was cut by 2 bases, the J end by 4 bases, with 12 bases between. Germline-derived CDR1 and CDR2 are MDHEN and SYDVKM. The CDR3 consists of 14 residues. The CDR3 bases are TGTGCCAGCAGTTTAAGGCAGGCTGGGTACGAGCAGTACTTC. This translates into CASSLRQAGYEQYF.

V and J are TRBV13 and TRBJ2-2; perhaps TRBD2 as D (5 bases). Germline values: CDR1 PRHDT, CDR2 FYEKMQ (reference sequence). Trimming stripped 4 bases from V and 7 bases from J, with 16 bases between. The CDR3 is made up of 15 amino acids. The CDR3 reads CASSSPAESGGELFF. Here the CDR3 DNA reads TGTGCCAGCAGCTCCCCAGCGGAAAGTGGCGGGGAGCTGTTTTTT.

The chain has TRBV5-1 and TRBJ2-7; the match to TRBD2 covers 9 bases. The germline V gene encodes CDR1 SGHRS and CDR2 YFSETQ. The CDR3 length is 16 residues. J gave up 4 bases and V 2 bases, and 10 bases lay outside the gene matches. The CDR3 DNA is TGCGCCAGCAGCTTTGGCGGTGGCGGGAGGGGATACGAGCAGTACTTC. Amino acids: CASSFGGGGRGYEQYF. Variable domain in full (rest from reference TRBV5-1 and TRBJ2-7): KAGVTQTPRYLIKTRGQQVTLSCSPISGHRSVSWYQQTPGQGLQFLFEYFSETQRNKGNFPGRFSGRQFSNSRSEMNVSTLELGDSALYLCASSFGGGGRGYEQYFGPGTRLTVT.

The chain joins TRBV5-1 to TRBJ1-1; D perhaps matches TRBD1 (5 bases). The germline CDR1 and CDR2 sequences are SGHRS and YFSETQ. With 6 bases removed from V and 2 bases from J, the gap between germline ends came to 14 bases. CDR3 length: 14 amino acids. CDR3 region: CASNIDSRNTEAFF. The DNA for the CDR3 is TGCGCCAGCAATATTGACAGTAGAAACACTGAAGCTTTCTTT.

CDR3 DNA: TGTGCCTGTACGACGGGGAATGAGCAGTTCTTC. It encodes CACTTGNEQFF. The chain uses TRBV30 and TRBJ2-1; D is perhaps TRBD2 (5 bases). The germline gives CDR1 GTSNPN, CDR2 SVGIG (reference sequence). V shed 6 bases and J shed 7 bases, with 10 bases lying between them. The CDR3 extends over 11 amino acids.

The chain has TRBV2 and TRBJ2-4; 7 nucleotides agree with TRBD1. Trimming cost V 5 bases and J 9 bases; bases outside gene matches: 7. Germline assignment: CDR1 SNHLY and CDR2 FYNNEI. This CDR3 is 13 amino acids long. CDR3 amino acids: CASSNRGNGIQYF. The CDR3 nucleotides read TGTGCCAGCAGTAACAGGGGCAACGGCATTCAGTACTTC. The full variable domain, its missing parts supplied by reference TRBV2 and TRBJ2-4, is EPEVTQTPSHQVTQMGQEVILRCVPISNHLYFYWYRQILGQKVEFLVSFYNNEISEKSEIFDDQFSVERPDGSNFTLKIRSTKLEDSAMYFCASSNRGNGIQYFGAGTRLSVL.

The genes are TRBV27 and TRBJ2-1; 9 nucleotides line up with TRBD2. Germline V lookup: CDR1 MNHEY, CDR2 SMNVEV (reference sequence). This CDR3 comprises 15 residues. V lost 3 bases and J lost 4; bases outside the gene matches: 4. CDR3 sequence (DNA): TGTGCCAGCAGTTTGACTAGCGGAGTATACAATGAGCAGTTCTTC. It yields the protein CASSLTSGVYNEQFF.

The chain combines TRBV5-4 with TRBJ2-7, with no clear D. This CDR3 has 13 residues. The germline V gene encodes CDR1 SGHNT and CDR2 YYREEE (reference sequence). V gave up 0 bases and J gave up 1 base, with 5 bases separating them. This CDR3 reads CASSLDRSYEQYF. Here the CDR3 DNA reads TGTGCCAGCAGCTTGGACAGATCCTACGAGCAGTACTTC.

V gene TRBV10-3 combines with J gene TRBJ2-7; 9 bases are a match to TRBD2. CDR1 and CDR2 from the germline V gene are ENHRY and SYGVKD. The CDR3 has 15 amino acids. The trim removed 0 bases at V and 2 bases at J, leaving 2 bases unmatched. CDR3 bases: TGTGCCATCAGTGAGTCTGGCGGGAGGGCCTACGAGCAGTACTTC. Residues: CAISESGGRAYEQYF.

The chain links TRBV28 to TRBJ2-7; 7 bases are shared with TRBD2. Germline CDR1 MDHEN, CDR2 SYDVKM. The CDR3 extends over 14 amino acids. J was trimmed by 2 bases and V by 3 bases; bases with no gene match: 4. The CDR3 loop is CASSLLAETYEQYF. The CDR3 region has the DNA TGTGCCAGCAGTTTGCTAGCGGAGACCTACGAGCAGTACTTC.

This rearrangement joins TRBV21-1 to TRBJ1-3. TRBV21-1 is classified as a pseudogene. The CDR3 runs to 18 residues. The CDR3 loop is CASSKLATETFSGNTIYF. In nucleotides, the CDR3 is TGTGCCAGCAGCAAGCTAGCGACAGAAACTTTCTCTGGAAACACCATATATTTT.

The chain is built from TRBV19 and TRBJ2-6, with 11 bases fitting TRBD2. CDR3 size: 16 residues. J gave up 4 bases and V 9 bases, and 8 bases lay outside the gene matches. Germline V gene sequence: CDR1 LNHDA, CDR2 SQIVND (reference sequence). The CDR3 protein is CASRLAGGVGANVLTF. The CDR3 DNA reads as TGTGCCAGCCGGTTAGCGGGAGGGGTGGGGGCCAACGTCCTGACTTTC.

This chain links TRBV5-1 with TRBJ1-1; no firm D call. Between the trimmed V and J ends, which lost 4 bases and 6 bases, there was a span of 13 bases. Germline CDR1 SGHRS, CDR2 YFSETQ. CDR3 length: 13 amino acids. The CDR3 reads CASSPRESAEAFF. The CDR3 DNA follows: TGCGCCAGCAGCCCCCGGGAGAGCGCTGAAGCTTTCTTT.

The genes are TRBV9 and TRBJ1-1; no firm D call. Germline CDR1 reads SGDLS; CDR2 reads YYNGEE. The CDR3 contains 14 residues. Deletions cut 0 bases from V and 2 bases from J, with 8 bases between. In DNA, the CDR3 is TGTGCCAGCAGCGTAGGGCCACAAAACACTGAAGCTTTCTTT. Residues: CASSVGPQNTEAFF.

This chain uses TRBV28 with TRBJ2-7; 7 positions agree with TRBD2. CDR3 length: 15 residues. The germline gives CDR1 MDHEN, CDR2 SYDVKM. V trimming: 7 bases; J trimming: 4 bases; junction bases outside the gene matches: 13. The CDR3 spells CASTLTGTTFYEQYF. The CDR3 nucleotides read TGTGCCAGCACCCTAACGGGGACTACCTTTTACGAGCAGTACTTC.

This chain joins TRBV2 and TRBJ2-7; no reliable D call. This CDR3 has 13 amino acids. Trimming removed 4 bases from V and 4 bases from J, with 11 bases in between. Germline values: CDR1 SNHLY, CDR2 FYNNEI. The CDR3 is CASSGARKYEQYF. The CDR3 coding sequence is TGTGCCAGCAGTGGTGCCAGAAAATACGAGCAGTACTTC. Filled out from reference TRBV2 and TRBJ2-7, the complete variable domain reads EPEVTQTPSHQVTQMGQEVILRCVPISNHLYFYWYRQILGQKVEFLVSFYNNEISEKSEIFDDQFSVERPDGSNFTLKIRSTKLEDSAMYFCASSGARKYEQYFGPGTRLTVT.

V gene TRBV19 combines with J gene TRBJ2-7; 10 bases match TRBD1. In germline, CDR1 is LNHDA, CDR2 SQIVND (reference sequence). Trimming cost V 3 bases and J 2 bases; bases outside gene matches: 7. The CDR3 length is 16 residues. The CDR3 loop is CASSIFAGTGAYEQYF. In DNA form, the CDR3 reads TGTGCCAGTAGTATCTTCGCCGGGACAGGGGCCTACGAGCAGTACTTC. Variable domain in full (rest from reference TRBV19 and TRBJ2-7): DGGITQSPKYLFRKEGQNVTLSCEQNLNHDAMYWYRQDPGQGLRLIYYSQIVNDFQKGDIAEGYSVSREKKESFPLTVTSAQKNPTAFYLCASSIFAGTGAYEQYFGPGTRLTVT.

The V gene is TRBV14, the J gene TRBJ2-3, with 8 bases identical to TRBD2. CDR1 and CDR2 from the germline V gene are SGHDN and FVKESK. The CDR3 extends over 18 amino acids. With V trimmed by 0 bases and J by 6 bases, 14 bases remained unmatched. Written as DNA, the CDR3 is TGTGCCAGCAGCCAAGACCCTGTGGGTAGCGGGATCATTGATACGCAGTATTTT. It specifies CASSQDPVGSGIIDTQYF.

This clone was recorded a few times. This sequence joins TRBV7-8 and TRBJ2-7; 7 bases agree with TRBD2. Per the germline V gene, CDR1 is SGHVS and CDR2 is FQNEAQ. This CDR3 has 14 residues. Unmatched junction bases numbered 9, after V lost 7 bases and J lost 3 bases. The CDR3 DNA reads TGTGCCAGCATCCAAGGTCGGGGGGACTACGAGCAGTACTTC. Its translation: CASIQGRGDYEQYF.

The chain carries TRBV27 and TRBJ2-3; D is unresolved. Germline CDR1 MNHEY, CDR2 SMNVEV (reference sequence). The CDR3 sequence is 12 residues long. The V and J ends lost 3 bases and 6 bases respectively, with 7 bases between them. CDR3 region: CASSFAGDTQYF. CDR3 coding DNA: TGTGCCAGCAGTTTTGCCGGGGATACGCAGTATTTT.

The J gene is TRBJ2-1, the V gene TRBV28; D unclear. There are 14 residues in the CDR3. Looked up from germline, CDR1 is MDHEN and CDR2 is SYDVKM. Deletions cut 5 bases from V and 4 bases from J, with 12 bases between. For the CDR3, the DNA is TGTGCCAGCAGTGACGGGTCTGATTACAATGAGCAGTTCTTC. Translating it yields CASSDGSDYNEQFF.

The chain carries TRBV30 and TRBJ1-1; no definite D call. The CDR3 has 13 amino acids. Germline CDR1 reads GTSNPN; CDR2 reads SVGIG (reference sequence). V was clipped by 1 base and J by 0 bases, with 6 bases between them. The CDR3 reads CAWSGHLNTEAFF. The CDR3 DNA reads as TGTGCCTGGAGTGGCCACTTGAACACTGAAGCTTTCTTT.

The J gene is TRBJ1-5, the V gene TRBV25-1; TRBD1 might be the D (6 bases). The CDR3 contains 13 residues. V was shortened by 4 bases and J by 6 bases, with 10 bases between the two germline ends. In germline, CDR1 is MGHDK, CDR2 SYGVNS. This CDR3 is CASSATGIQPQHF. CDR3 coding DNA: TGTGCCAGCAGTGCTACAGGGATTCAGCCCCAGCATTTT.

This chain links TRBV9 with TRBJ2-3; TRBD2 matches at 9 bases. Trimming took 0 bases from V and 6 from J; bases not matched to a gene: 8. In germline, CDR1 is SGDLS, CDR2 YYNGEE. The CDR3 length is 16 residues. The CDR3 nucleotides are TGTGCCAGCAGCGTAGCCGGGACTAGCATTGTGGATACGCAGTATTTT. This gives the protein CASSVAGTSIVDTQYF.

Only a few counts were recorded for this clone. V is TRBV2 and J is TRBJ1-2; D is uncertain. The germline V gene encodes CDR1 SNHLY and CDR2 FYNNEI. The V end lost 6 bases, the J end lost 1 base, and 6 bases lay between the germline ends. This CDR3 is 12 amino acids long. The CDR3: CASRGDNYGYTF. The CDR3 region has the DNA TGTGCCAGCAGGGGAGATAACTATGGCTACACCTTC.

The CDR3 DNA reads as TGCGCCAGCAGCCAAGGACTGACAGGAAACTCCTACGAGCAGTACTTC. Residues: CASSQGLTGNSYEQYF. The chain is built from TRBV4-1 and TRBJ2-7; the D gene is possibly TRBD1 (6 bases). Between the trimmed V and J ends, which lost 1 base and 0 bases, there was a span of 13 bases. This CDR3 is 16 amino acids long. From germline, CDR1 is MGHRA and CDR2 YSYEKL.